The source of this TCR beta chain is a study of OX40 agonist ivuxolimab in advanced cancers. Context from the whole study: Ivuxolimab, which targeted the costimulatory receptor OX40 (CD134), was an agonistic, fully human IgG2 monoclonal antibody. Intravenous ivuxolimab was administered to patients every 2 weeks at six dose levels: 0.01, 0.1, 0.3, 1.5, 3 and 10 mg/kg. Of the approximately 54 patients in dose escalation, some 20 had hepatocellular carcinoma, around 15 had melanoma, 9 had renal cell carcinoma and 9 had head and neck cancer. A male proportion of roughly 80% and a mean age of 60 years, ranging from about 20 to 79, were recorded for the dose-escalation cohort. Patients were allowed to have had prior anti-PD-1, anti-PD-L1 or anti-CTLA-4 therapy, and 30% to 40% of the dose-escalation patients had been treated with checkpoint inhibitors. Partial responses occurred in three dose-escalation patients, of whom one had hepatocellular carcinoma and two had cutaneous melanoma. The purpose of peripheral TCRbeta sequencing was to test whether ivuxolimab changed TCR sequence diversity and led to clonal T-cell expansion. The paper describes the monotherapy dose-escalation part (N = 52 patients) of the phase I trial of ivuxolimab. The paper as a whole reports these results and caveats: On average, CD8+ T cells showed more expanded clones than CD4+ T cells after ivuxolimab. At doses from 0.1 to 3.0 mg/kg, clonal expansion was seen in both CD4+ and CD8+ blood T cells between baseline and week 6. Low levels of normalized T-cell clonal expansion were also seen in some patients who did not respond. Partial responders in the 0.1-3.0 mg/kg groups had among the lowest normalized peripheral clonal expansion, especially among CD8+ T cells. Antigen specificity was not determined for the clonally expanded peripheral T cells.

To sequence the TCRbeta CDR3 region, genomic DNA was isolated from the sorted cells. The immunoSEQ Assay was used for sequencing of TCRbeta CDR3 regions. TCRdb mirrors the immuneACCESS table, restricted to in-frame sequences. Some clones are absent from its copies; in checked studies, under half trace to an unresolved V gene, and the reason for the others is unknown. The sample table shows about 80,000 clones, and roughly 88% are seen once. The ten largest account for approximately 5% of the sample. For this chain, trimming is 4 bases at the V end and 8 bases at the J end, and the number of junction bases without a gene match is 5. The germline V gene (reference sequence) sets CDR1 to SGHKS and CDR2 to YYEKEE. The CDR3 numbers 14 residues from cysteine through phenylalanine. CDR3 DNA is the only sequence kept; it has 42 bases, read in frame from the first base. Patients with autoimmune disease history or receiving systemic immunosuppression were excluded from the trial. Peripheral blood for TCR sequencing was collected from all dose cohorts at baseline, on cycle 4 day 1, and on cycle 7 day 1. The samples were drawn from a first-in-human, open-label, multicenter phase I dose-escalation trial of ivuxolimab. Adults with locally advanced or metastatic melanoma, renal cell, hepatocellular, or head and neck squamous cell carcinoma were enrolled in the trial. CD4+ and CD8+ T cells were sorted separately from peripheral blood before TCR sequencing.

Of note for this clone: Its antigen target is currently unknown. Base qualities are missing; no much larger clone stands one base away.

The input for sequencing was CD4+ or CD8+ T cells sorted from blood, taken in a trial of the OX40 agonist ivuxolimab. This clonotype was obtained from an adult with an advanced solid tumor such as melanoma, head and neck, liver or kidney cancer. The chain uses TRBV5-5 and TRBJ1-4, and TRBD1 aligns with 10 junction nucleotides. The sequenced DNA: TGTGCCAGCAGCCGGGACAGGGGAGGGGAAAAACTGTTTTTT. This is translated as CASSRDRGGEKLFF.